This TCR delta chain was recorded in a study of gamma-delta chains in newborns, infants, children. Study-level background: Microbial exposure reportedly drives polyclonal innate γδ T cell expansion after birth.

TCRdb re-called the reads using CATT. The sample consists of approximately 12,000 delta-chain clones, 8.5% to 9% of them appearing once. This clone was counted only a few times. The sample contains more than one DNA sequence encoding this CDR3. The specimen sequenced was blood. The origin of this receptor is a child who was a newborn, infant or young child, either healthy, febrile or measles-vaccinated (not recorded which).

The CDR3: CACDNTGGSWDTRQMFF. In DNA form, the CDR3 reads TGTGCCTGTGACAATACTGGGGGATCTTGGGACACCCGACAGATGTTTTTC. This rearrangement joins TRDV2 to TRDJ3; 10 bases fit TRDD3. Looked up from germline, CDR1 is GEAIGNYY and CDR2 is EKD. This CDR3 has 17 residues. The V and J ends lost 2 bases and 4 bases, in that order; junction bases with no gene match: 4.